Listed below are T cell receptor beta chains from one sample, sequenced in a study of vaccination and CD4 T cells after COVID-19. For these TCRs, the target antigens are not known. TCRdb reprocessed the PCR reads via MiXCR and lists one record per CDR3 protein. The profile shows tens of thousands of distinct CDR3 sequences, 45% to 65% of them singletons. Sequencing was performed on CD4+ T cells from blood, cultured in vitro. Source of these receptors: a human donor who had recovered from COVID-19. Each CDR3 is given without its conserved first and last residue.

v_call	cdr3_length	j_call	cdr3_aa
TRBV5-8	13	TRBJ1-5	ASSRRQGDSGTQH
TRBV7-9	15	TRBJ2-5	ASSLGDRVLMGETQY
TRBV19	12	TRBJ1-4	ASSIQGGGEKLF
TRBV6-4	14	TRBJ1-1	ASPSGPGGSDTEAF
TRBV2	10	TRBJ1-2	AVSGGGQMII
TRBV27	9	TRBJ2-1	ASSVQNEQF
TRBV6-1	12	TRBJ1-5	ASSDTLGNQPQH
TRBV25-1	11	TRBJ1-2	ASSKGSLYGYT
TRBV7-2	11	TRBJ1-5	ASSLGQGQPQH
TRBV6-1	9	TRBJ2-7	ASSDYYEQY
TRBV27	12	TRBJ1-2	ASSSDGTVSGYT
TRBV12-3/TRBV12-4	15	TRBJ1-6	ASSLAAGASYNSPLH
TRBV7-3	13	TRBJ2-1	ASSLGTGVDHEQF
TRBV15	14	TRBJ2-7	ATSRDMGAGSIGQY
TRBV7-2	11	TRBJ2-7	ASSLGPVTEQY
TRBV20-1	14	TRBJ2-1	SAKPGGGGSYNEQF
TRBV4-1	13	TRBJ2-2	ASSLEQGSSGELF
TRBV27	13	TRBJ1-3	ASSPRPGGGNTIY